The clone carrying this T cell receptor beta chain has more than one count but fewer than ten. The length of the CDR3 is 14 residues. The V gene end was trimmed by 5 bases and the J gene end by 5 bases; junction bases not matched to a gene: 1. In germline, CDR1 is MGHDK, CDR2 SYGVNS. The data originate from a study of blood T cell repertoires in COVID-19. In the study overall: The study drew acute and convalescent COVID-19 samples from the United States, Italy and Spain.

Generated by immunoSEQ multiplex PCR, the TCRdb table keeps only in-frame clones and is missing some. The sample has under 250,000 clones, around three quarters seen once. The chain carries TRBV25-1 and TRBJ2-1; 12 bases line up with TRBD2. Sequences were obtained from peripheral blood. The TCR was taken from a woman aged 70 to 79 with acute or convalescent COVID-19. CDR3 bases: TGTGCCAGCAGTAGACTAGCGGGAGACAATGAGCAGTTCTTC. It is translated as CASSRLAGDNEQFF.